The 22 T cell receptor beta chains listed next were all sequenced from one sample in a study of technical replicates of blood from a handful of donors. Sequencing was performed with immunoSEQ multiplex PCR; in TCRdb, only in-frame clones are kept and a portion is missing. The sample has 50,000 to 70,000 clones; roughly 95% are singletons. The sample consisted of PBMCs. These receptor sequences come from a human donor in good health. Some clones in this sample may be carry-over from other donors' samples.

The chain is built from TRBV6-5 and TRBJ1-1; 7 bases map to TRBD1. V lost 6 bases and J lost 4; bases outside the gene matches: 8. Germline V lookup: CDR1 MNHEY, CDR2 SVGAGI. The CDR3 runs to 14 residues. The CDR3 nucleotides read TGTGCCAGCAGCCAGGACAGGATAGTCACTGAAGCTTTCTTT. Protein: CASSQDRIVTEAFF.

The chain joins TRBV14 to TRBJ1-1; 8 positions agree with TRBD1. V was pared by 4 bases and J by 4 bases, with 14 bases of the junction left unmatched. CDR1 is SGHDN and CDR2 is FVKESK in the germline V gene. The CDR3 is 17 amino acids. In nucleotides, the CDR3 is TGTGCCAGCAGCCTCGACCGACCGGGACAGGTTACCACTGAAGCTTTCTTT. Residues: CASSLDRPGQVTTEAFF.

V usage is TRBV5-5 and J usage is TRBJ2-7, with D perhaps TRBD1 (6 bases). V shed 0 bases and J shed 6 bases, with 16 bases lying between them. CDR3 length equals 15 residues. From germline, CDR1 is SGHKS and CDR2 YYEKEE (reference sequence). CDR3 nucleotides: TGTGCCAGCAGCTTGGTGCGGCAGCCAGGGGCCGAGCAGTACTTC. This codes for CASSLVRQPGAEQYF.

This chain uses TRBV5-6 with TRBJ1-1; no reliable D call. The CDR3 loop spans 15 amino acids. Germline V lookup: CDR1 SGHDT, CDR2 YYEEEE. Trimming pared 2 bases from V and 0 bases from J, leaving 11 bases between. The CDR3 bases are TGTGCCAGCAGCTTTCAGTTCCCCATGAACACTGAAGCTTTCTTT. Encoded protein: CASSFQFPMNTEAFF.

This chain links TRBV14 with TRBJ1-4; D is uncertain. Germline V gene lookup returns CDR1 SGHDN and CDR2 FVKESK. V lost 1 base and J lost 13, with 7 bases in between. The CDR3 loop spans 11 amino acids. The CDR3 DNA is TGTGCCAGCAGCCAAGGCGGGAGACTGTTTTTT. The encoded protein is CASSQGGRLFF.

This chain uses TRBV18 with TRBJ2-7, with 7 bases aligning to TRBD2. The CDR3 has 12 residues. Trimming cost V 8 bases and J 3 bases; bases outside gene matches: 4. Per the germline V gene, CDR1 is KGHSH and CDR2 is LQKENI. The CDR3 loop reads CASGKRDYEQYF. The CDR3, as DNA: TGTGCCAGCGGGAAGCGGGACTACGAGCAGTACTTC.

The chain uses TRBV19 and TRBJ2-5, with 10 bases matching TRBD1. Per germline, CDR1 LNHDA and CDR2 SQIVND (reference sequence). This CDR3 spans 13 amino acids. J was trimmed by 5 bases and V by 7 bases; bases with no gene match: 4. The CDR3 region is CASTRGQGETQYF. The CDR3 bases are TGTGCCAGTACTCGGGGACAGGGGGAGACCCAGTACTTC. Using reference TRBV19 and TRBJ2-5 for the parts outside the CDR3, the full variable domain is DGGITQSPKYLFRKEGQNVTLSCEQNLNHDAMYWYRQDPGQGLRLIYYSQIVNDFQKGDIAEGYSVSREKKESFPLTVTSAQKNPTAFYLCASTRGQGETQYFGPGTRLLVL.

The sample holds one count of this clone. The chain is built from TRBV2 and TRBJ1-1; D possibly corresponds to TRBD1 (6 bases). The germline V and J ends were trimmed by 5 bases and 1 base, with 8 bases remaining between them. The CDR3 length is 13 residues. CDR1 SNHLY and CDR2 FYNNEI come from the germline V gene. The CDR3 sequence is CASSLRGNTEAFF. The CDR3 nucleotides are TGTGCCAGCAGTCTCAGGGGGAACACTGAAGCTTTCTTT.

This clone was observed once. V usage is TRBV6-4 and J usage is TRBJ2-6; 9 bases are a match to TRBD2. The CDR3 loop spans 17 amino acids. The V gene's germline CDR1 is MRHNA and CDR2 SNTAGT. The ends lost 0 bases at V and 2 bases at J; junction bases unmatched: 2. The CDR3 bases are TGTGCCAGCAGTGACTCGTCTAGCGGGACTGGGGCCAACGTCCTGACTTTC. This sequence encodes CASSDSSSGTGANVLTF.

J is TRBJ2-1 and V is TRBV6-6, with a possible D match to TRBD1 (5 bases). CDR1 is MNHNY, CDR2 SVGAGI, per germline (reference sequence). This CDR3 is 15 amino acids long. V lost 6 bases, J lost 9 bases, and 21 bases lay in between. CDR3 DNA: TGTGCCAGCAGCCTCCGTCAGGGCCCGACGGGTGAGCAGTTCTTC. This sequence encodes CASSLRQGPTGEQFF.

The rearrangement links TRBV11-3 to TRBJ2-1, with a weak D call TRBD2 (6 bases). The length of the CDR3 is 14 residues. Looked up from germline, CDR1 is SGHNT and CDR2 is YENEEA. V lost 0 bases, J lost 10 bases, and 13 bases lay in between. The CDR3 DNA reads TGTGCCAGCAGCTTAGATCGGGGGAGCGGAGAGCAGTTCTTC. Translating gives CASSLDRGSGEQFF.

The chain couples TRBV30 to TRBJ2-1; the match to TRBD2 covers 9 bases. The ends lost 4 bases at V and 3 bases at J; junction bases unmatched: 4. The germline V gene has CDR1 GTSNPN and CDR2 SVGIG (reference sequence). This CDR3 has 14 amino acids. The chain's CDR3 is CAWKAGGNYNEQFF. Here the CDR3 DNA reads TGTGCCTGGAAGGCGGGAGGGAACTACAATGAGCAGTTCTTC.

The chain carries TRBV13 and TRBJ2-7; possibly TRBD2 for D (5 bases). This CDR3 has 14 residues. The V end lost 4 bases, the J end lost 6 bases, and 16 bases lay between the germline ends. Looked up from germline, CDR1 is PRHDT and CDR2 is FYEKMQ (reference sequence). The CDR3: CASSSRDSIREQYF. The CDR3 bases are TGTGCCAGCAGCTCCCGGGATTCCATCCGCGAGCAGTACTTC.

The V gene is TRBV11-1, the J gene TRBJ1-4; perhaps TRBD1 as D (5 bases). In germline, CDR1 is SGHAT, CDR2 FQDESV (reference sequence). The CDR3 sequence is 13 residues long. Trimming left V 4 bases short and J 7 bases short, with 10 bases between. CDR3 residues: CASSSTVTEKLFF. CDR3 coding DNA: TGTGCCAGCAGCTCGACAGTTACTGAAAAACTGTTTTTT.

The genes are TRBV6-1 and TRBJ2-7; 9 bases fit TRBD1. CDR3 size: 15 residues. Germline trimming cut 1 base from V and 2 bases from J; bases unmatched to any gene: 3. The germline gives CDR1 MNHNS, CDR2 SASEGT. Here the CDR3 DNA reads TGTGCCAGCAGTGAAGGGGGACAGGGCACCTACGAGCAGTACTTC. Its protein is CASSEGGQGTYEQYF.

This chain's CDR3 is CASSLAGQSEAFF. The CDR3 DNA reads TGTGCCAGCAGCTTAGCGGGACAGAGTGAAGCTTTCTTT. This chain uses TRBV7-9 with TRBJ1-1, with 7 bases that match TRBD1. The CDR3 spans 13 residues. Trimming took 0 bases from V and 7 from J; bases not matched to a gene: 2. Germline CDR1 reads SEHNR; CDR2 reads FQNEAQ (reference sequence).

The chain carries TRBV7-8 and TRBJ1-6; no clear D. V lost 2 bases, J lost 9 bases, and 17 bases lay in between. The CDR3 sequence is 16 residues long. The V gene's germline CDR1 is SGHVS and CDR2 FQNEAQ. Here the CDR3 reads CASSLNTMTESSPLHF. The CDR3 bases are TGTGCCAGCAGCTTAAATACGATGACTGAGTCTTCACCCCTCCACTTT.

The CDR3 protein is CASSSGTSGRWLQYF. DNA of the CDR3: TGTGCCAGCAGCTCCGGGACTAGCGGGAGATGGCTTCAGTACTTC. This chain links TRBV5-4 with TRBJ2-4; 14 bases agree with TRBD2. The J segment lost 11 bases and the V segment lost 3 bases, leaving 7 bases of the junction unmatched. Germline assignment: CDR1 SGHNT and CDR2 YYREEE (reference sequence). The CDR3 consists of 15 residues.

The gene calls are TRBV5-4 and TRBJ2-5; possible D gene TRBD2, 7 bases. Per germline, CDR1 SGHNT and CDR2 YYREEE (reference sequence). Trimming removed 1 base at V and 5 bases at J, with 18 bases between. CDR3 length: 16 residues. CDR3 in amino acids: CASSLNLGGARETQYF. For the CDR3, the DNA is TGTGCCAGCAGCTTGAATTTGGGGGGGGCCCGGGAGACCCAGTACTTC.

CDR3 in amino acids: CASSPGGNTIYF. Written as DNA, the CDR3 is TGTGCCAGCAGCCCGGGGGGAAACACCATATATTTT. The chain carries TRBV7-9 and TRBJ1-3; D gene uncertain. CDR3 size: 12 residues. The V and J ends lost 5 bases and 4 bases respectively, with 6 bases between them. Germline V CDR1 and CDR2: SEHNR, FQNEAQ (reference sequence).

V usage is TRBV15 and J usage is TRBJ1-4; D remains ambiguous. CDR3 length: 13 amino acids. CDR1 is LNHNV and CDR2 is YYDKDF in the germline V gene (reference sequence). Trimming stripped 1 base from V and 5 bases from J, with 5 bases between. CDR3 amino acids: CATSRGRNEKLFF. The CDR3 bases are TGTGCCACCAGCAGAGGGCGGAATGAAAAACTGTTTTTT. Drawing the rest from reference TRBV15 and TRBJ1-4, the complete variable domain is DAMVIQNPRYQVTQFGKPVTLSCSQTLNHNVMYWYQQKSSQAPKLLFHYYDKDFNNEADTPDNFQSRRPNTSFCFLDIRSPGLGDTAMYLCATSRGRNEKLFFGSGTQLSVL.

This chain links TRBV7-2 with TRBJ2-5; TRBD2 matches 8 bases. The CDR3 sequence is 14 residues long. Germline lookup yields CDR1 SGHTA and CDR2 FQGNSA. The trim removed 10 bases at V and 5 bases at J, leaving 12 bases unmatched. The CDR3 loop is CATGRVRGLETQYF. Here the CDR3 DNA reads TGTGCCACCGGGAGGGTTAGAGGTTTGGAGACCCAGTACTTC.